This T cell receptor beta chain derives from a study of blood T cell repertoires in COVID-19 (dated by TCRdb to 2020 to 2022). Context from the whole study: Collaborator samples came from the United States, Italy and Spain and covered acute and convalescent phases of COVID-19. Subjects who had been exposed to COVID-19, were actively infected with it, or had recovered from it provided the deeply sampled blood TCRbeta repertoires that made up the dataset. The samples were drawn from the first 160 participants of the ongoing ImmuneRACE study and from over a thousand subjects provided by 6 global collaborators. The repertoires were released in a freely available public database meant as a resource for research on the immune response to SARS-CoV-2. Nearly every sample came with metadata listing a de-identified subject ID, COVID-19 status, age in years and sex. The prospective study material was composed of cDNA or gDNA derived from T cells, B-cell-depleted T cells, or PBMCs. Where available, HLA class I and class II types were obtained from metadata supplied by the sample provider rather than from assay-based typing. The research as a whole found: The amount of clinical and demographic metadata varied by source and participant and was provided uncurated.

TCRbeta CDR3 regions were amplified from genomic DNA by means of the immunoSEQ Assay, a bias-controlled multiplex PCR. Per the original workflow: Within the assay, amplification of reference gene primers was used to estimate how many nucleated cells each sample contained. To quantify the absolute abundance of each unique TCRbeta CDR3 rearrangement, sequence reads were collapsed and filtered. For each sample, productive Simpson clonality was calculated by taking the square root of Simpson's diversity index across productive rearrangements. TCRdb holds this immuneACCESS table with in-frame rearrangements only. Some clones are missing; in checked studies, unresolved V genes explain under half, and the rest has no known cause. From that table come the V and J calls and clone size; the DNA was used to work out D and trimming. The sample table contains 85,000 to 110,000 clones; only one count was recorded for over 70% of them. Clones ranked in the top ten supply 13% of the sample.

Reading from cysteine to phenylalanine, the CDR3 counts 15 amino acids. The only DNA kept is the CDR3, 45 bases in frame from the first base. Based on the germline V gene, the CDR1 and CDR2 sequences are SGHTA and FQGNSA. V is reduced by 2 bases and J by 6 bases, leaving a spacing of 13 bases between them. The collaborating institutions used their own protocols to collect whole blood in K2EDTA tubes. For TCRbeta analysis, collaborators shipped samples as frozen whole blood, isolated PBMCs, or DNA extracted from either of those sample types. Concerning this clone itself: The antigen this receptor binds is unknown. No qualities accompany the bases; no much larger clone lies one base away.

Sequencing used peripheral blood. This sequence uses TRBV7-2 and TRBJ1-4; no D gene call is confident. This receptor was taken from a human donor in a cohort sampled during active or convalescent COVID-19. The nucleotides read TGTGCCAGCAGCTTAAGTTGGGGAGCCTATGAAAAACTGTTTTTT. Its translation reads: CASSLSWGAYEKLFF.